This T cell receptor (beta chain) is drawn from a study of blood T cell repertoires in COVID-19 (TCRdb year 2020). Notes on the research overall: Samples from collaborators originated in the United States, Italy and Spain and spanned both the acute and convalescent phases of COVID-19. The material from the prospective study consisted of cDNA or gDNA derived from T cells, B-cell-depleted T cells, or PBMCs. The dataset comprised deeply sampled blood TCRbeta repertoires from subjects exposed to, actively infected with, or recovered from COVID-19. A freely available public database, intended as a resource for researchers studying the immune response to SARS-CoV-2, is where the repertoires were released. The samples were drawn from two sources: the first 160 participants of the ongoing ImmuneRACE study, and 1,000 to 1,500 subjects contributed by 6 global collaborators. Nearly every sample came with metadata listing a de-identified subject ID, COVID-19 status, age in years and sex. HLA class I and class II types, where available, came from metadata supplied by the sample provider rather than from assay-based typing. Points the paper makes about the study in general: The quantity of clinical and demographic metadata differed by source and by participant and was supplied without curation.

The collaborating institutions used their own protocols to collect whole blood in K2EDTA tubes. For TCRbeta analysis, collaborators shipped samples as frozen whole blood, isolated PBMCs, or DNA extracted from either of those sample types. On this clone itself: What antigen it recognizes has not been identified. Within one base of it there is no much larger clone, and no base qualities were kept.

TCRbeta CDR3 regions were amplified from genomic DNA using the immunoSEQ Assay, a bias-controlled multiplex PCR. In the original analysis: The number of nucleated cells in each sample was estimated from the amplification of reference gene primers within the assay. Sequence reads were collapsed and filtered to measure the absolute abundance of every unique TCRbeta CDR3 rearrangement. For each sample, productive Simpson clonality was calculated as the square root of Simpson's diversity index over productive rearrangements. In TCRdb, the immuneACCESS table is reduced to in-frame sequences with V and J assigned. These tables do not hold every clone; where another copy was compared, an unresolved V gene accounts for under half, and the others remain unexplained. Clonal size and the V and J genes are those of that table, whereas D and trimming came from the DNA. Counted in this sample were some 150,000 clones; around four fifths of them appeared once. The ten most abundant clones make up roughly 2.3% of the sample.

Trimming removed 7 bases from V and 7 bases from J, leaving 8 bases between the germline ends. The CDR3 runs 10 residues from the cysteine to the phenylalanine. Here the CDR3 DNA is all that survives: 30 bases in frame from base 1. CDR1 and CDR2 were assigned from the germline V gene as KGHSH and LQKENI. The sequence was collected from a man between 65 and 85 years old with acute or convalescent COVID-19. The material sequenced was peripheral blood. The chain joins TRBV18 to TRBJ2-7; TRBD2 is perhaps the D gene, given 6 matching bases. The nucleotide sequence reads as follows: TGTGCCAGCTTCCGGGGGGAGCAGTACTTC. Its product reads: CASFRGEQYF. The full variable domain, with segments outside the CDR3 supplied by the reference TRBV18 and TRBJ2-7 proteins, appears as NAGVMQNPRHLVRRRGQEARLRCSPMKGHSHVYWYRQLPEEGLKFMVYLQKENIIDESGMPKERFSAEFPKEGPSILRIQQVVRGDSAAYFCASFRGEQYFGPGTRLTVT.